A single sample is the source of the 2 T cell receptor beta chains below, sequenced in a study of T cell responses to AZD1222 COVID-19 vaccine. Profiled with immunoSEQ multiplex PCR; TCRdb holds only in-frame clones, not every one. The repertoire holds approximately 100,000 clones, with around nine tenths as singletons. The source was peripheral blood, collected on day 0 of AZD1222 vaccination. The source of these receptors is an adult in good health.

The chain is built from TRBV12-3 or TRBV12-4 and TRBJ1-1; 10 positions agree with TRBD1. With 6 bases clipped from V and 11 bases from J, the junction kept 6 bases outside the gene matches. The CDR3 extends over 12 amino acids. DNA for the CDR3: TGTGCCAGCAGCCTGGGACAGGGGAGGGCTTTCTTT. It specifies CASSLGQGRAFF.

This clone has just one count. The chain combines TRBV28 with TRBJ1-1; D is uncertain. V was trimmed by 5 bases and J by 1 base, leaving 8 bases between them. The CDR3 length is 13 residues. Germline V gene lookup returns CDR1 MDHEN and CDR2 SYDVKM. The DNA of the CDR3 is TGTGCCAGCAGTCCATTAGGGAACACTGAAGCTTTCTTT. Its protein is CASSPLGNTEAFF.